This T cell receptor beta chain came from a study of response to subunit inactivated influenza vaccine. Study-level results: It was the authors' suggestion that each seasonal influenza vaccination recruits few new T cells.

Using its own MiXCR run on the RT-PCR reads, TCRdb lists one record per CDR3 protein. The sample lists under 550,000 distinct CDR3 sequences; 7.2% were seen once. Trimming at V came to 0 bases and at J to 3 bases, leaving 0 bases not matched to a gene. Germline CDR1 is DFQATT and CDR2 is SNEGSKA (reference sequence). This CDR3 contains 14 residues. Details on this clonotype: The antigen is not known.

This sequence joins TRBV20-1 and TRBJ2-1; 9 bases map to TRBD1. This specimen was PBMCs from blood, taken around 25 months after vaccination. This clonotype was obtained from a man aged 50-75 years who received an inactivated influenza vaccine. The CDR3 DNA reads as TGCAGTGCTAGAGAGGGACAGGGCTACAATGAGCAGTTCTTC. Its translation: CSAREGQGYNEQFF.